This T cell receptor beta chain was recorded in a study of cytomegalovirus exposure and HLA in healthy donors. Whole-study results and caveats: A later analysis found first-cohort TCR clusters tended to co-occur in the 120 or so validation repertoires. The authors enumerated under 200 TCR beta chains as linked to cytomegalovirus.

Assay used: immunoSEQ multiplex PCR; TCRdb lists only in-frame clones, some missing. The data show about 130,000 clones, 89% seen once. Concerning this clone itself: Antigen: not known.

CDR1 and CDR2 from the germline V gene are GTSNPN and SVGIG (reference sequence). The CDR3 spans 13 residues. The V and J ends lost 1 base and 8 bases respectively, with 11 bases between them. The chain combines TRBV30 with TRBJ1-4, with D hard to call. Material: PBMCs. This clonotype originated in a woman younger than 30 in good health and CMV-seronegative. The CDR3 nucleotides read TGTGCCTGGAGTGCTAGGGCGGGCGAAAAACTGTTTTTT. It is translated as CAWSARAGEKLFF.